This TCR beta chain was identified in a study of cytomegalovirus exposure and HLA in healthy donors. Whole-study results and caveats: Researchers reported in a later analysis that a missense DCLRE1C variant was tied to TCR beta V- and J-gene trimming. One cluster of highly shared sequence variants probably arose as a sequencing artifact.

The primer mix had 60 Vbeta and 13 Jbeta primers. This table comes from immunoSEQ multiplex PCR, and its TCRdb copy is limited to in-frame clones, with some not included. The sample holds about 160,000 clones, roughly 79% seen once. CDR1 and CDR2 from the germline V gene are WNHNN and SYGVQD (reference sequence). Losses at the gene ends were 6 bases for V and 9 bases for J; bases not matched to a gene: 10. The CDR3 sequence is 15 residues long. As concerns this clone: Its matching antigen is unknown.

The sequencing sample was made of PBMCs. The rearrangement uses TRBV10-1 and TRBJ2-7, with 14 bases aligning to TRBD2. The TCR was taken from a woman aged 45-65 years in good health and CMV-seronegative. In nucleotides, the CDR3 is TGCGCCAGCAGCCCCGGGACTAGCGGGGGAACGGGGCAGTACTTC. Translating gives CASSPGTSGGTGQYF.